This T cell receptor (beta chain) was captured in a study of blood T cell repertoires in COVID-19. Details on this clone: The same CDR3 also results from other DNA sequences found in this sample.

Per the germline V gene, CDR1 is SGHNT and CDR2 is YENEEA. The V end was cut by 0 bases, the J end by 0 bases, with 6 bases between. The CDR3 totals 15 residues. Measured with immunoSEQ multiplex PCR; TCRdb has only the in-frame clones, and not every one. The table lists some 400,000 clones, more than 85% of them singletons, with about 0.86% in the top ten. Material for sequencing was PBMCs or T cells enriched from blood (not recorded which). This receptor was identified in a woman in her thirties or forties who had been exposed to COVID-19. V and J are TRBV11-3 and TRBJ2-1; unclear D gene. In nucleotides, the CDR3 is TGTGCCAGCAGCTTAGATCGAGGCTCCTACAATGAGCAGTTCTTC. Translated: CASSLDRGSYNEQFF. Using reference TRBV11-3 and TRBJ2-1 for the parts outside the CDR3, the full variable domain is EAGVVQSPRYKIIEKKQPVAFWCNPISGHNTLYWYLQNLGQGPELLIRYENEEAVDDSQLPKDRFSAERLKGVDSTLKIQPAELGDSAVYLCASSLDRGSYNEQFFGPGTRLTVL.